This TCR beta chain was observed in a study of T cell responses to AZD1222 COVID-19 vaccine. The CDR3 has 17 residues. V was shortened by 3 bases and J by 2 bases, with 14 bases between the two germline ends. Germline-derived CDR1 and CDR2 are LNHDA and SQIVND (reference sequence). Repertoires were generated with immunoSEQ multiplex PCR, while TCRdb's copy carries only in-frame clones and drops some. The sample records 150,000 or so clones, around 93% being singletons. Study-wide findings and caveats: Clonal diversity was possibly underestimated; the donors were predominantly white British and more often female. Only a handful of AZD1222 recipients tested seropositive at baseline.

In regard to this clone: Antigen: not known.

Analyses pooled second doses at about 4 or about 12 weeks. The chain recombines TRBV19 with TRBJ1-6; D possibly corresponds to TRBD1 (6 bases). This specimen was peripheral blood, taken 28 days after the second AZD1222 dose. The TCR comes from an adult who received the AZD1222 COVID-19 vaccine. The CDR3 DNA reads TGTGCCAGTAGTATTGCAGGGGAGATCCCCTATAATTCACCCCTCCACTTT. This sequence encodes CASSIAGEIPYNSPLHF. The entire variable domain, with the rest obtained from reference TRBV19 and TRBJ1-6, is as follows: DGGITQSPKYLFRKEGQNVTLSCEQNLNHDAMYWYRQDPGQGLRLIYYSQIVNDFQKGDIAEGYSVSREKKESFPLTVTSAQKNPTAFYLCASSIAGEIPYNSPLHFGNGTRLTVT.